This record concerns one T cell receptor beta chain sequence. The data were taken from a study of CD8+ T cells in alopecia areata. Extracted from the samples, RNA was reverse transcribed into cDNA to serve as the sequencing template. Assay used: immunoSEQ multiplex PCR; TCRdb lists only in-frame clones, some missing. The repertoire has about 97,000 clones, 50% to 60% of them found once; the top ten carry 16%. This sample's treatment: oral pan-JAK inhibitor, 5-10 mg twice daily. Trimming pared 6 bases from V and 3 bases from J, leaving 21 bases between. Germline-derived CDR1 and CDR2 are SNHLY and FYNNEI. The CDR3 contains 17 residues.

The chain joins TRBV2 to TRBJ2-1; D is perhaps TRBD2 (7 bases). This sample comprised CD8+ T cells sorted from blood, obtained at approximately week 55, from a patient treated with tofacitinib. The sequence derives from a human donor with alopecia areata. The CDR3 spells CASRQRWEGGNYNEQFF. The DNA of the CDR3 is TGTGCCAGCAGACAAAGGTGGGAGGGGGGGAACTACAATGAGCAGTTCTTC.